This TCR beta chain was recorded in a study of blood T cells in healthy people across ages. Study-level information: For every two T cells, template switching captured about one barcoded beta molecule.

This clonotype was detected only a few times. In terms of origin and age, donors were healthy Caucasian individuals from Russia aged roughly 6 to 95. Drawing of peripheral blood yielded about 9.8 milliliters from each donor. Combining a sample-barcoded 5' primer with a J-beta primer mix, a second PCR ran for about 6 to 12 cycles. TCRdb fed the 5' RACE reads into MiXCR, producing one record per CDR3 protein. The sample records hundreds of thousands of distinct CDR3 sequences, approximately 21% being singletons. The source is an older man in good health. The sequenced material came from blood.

The CDR3 DNA is TGTGCCAGCAGCGCAGGACAGGGGCCCCAAGAGACCCAGTACTTC. Encoded protein: CASSAGQGPQETQYF. The chain carries TRBV9 and TRBJ2-5; 9 nucleotides agree with TRBD1. The germline V gene has CDR1 SGDLS and CDR2 YYNGEE. V shed 3 bases and J 1 base; nucleotides not matched to a gene: 4. This CDR3 region has 15 residues.